The rows below give T cell receptor beta chains drawn from one sample of a study of T cell repertoires in cytomegalovirus infection. TCRdb re-derived calls from the reads in MiXCR, one entry per CDR3 protein. The profile covers hundreds of thousands of distinct CDR3 sequences, with about 10% appearing a single time and roughly 10% taken by the ten largest. Sequencing was performed on PBMCs. The receptors derive from a human donor in good health (CMV status not recorded). Some clones in this sample may be carry-over from other donors' samples. The CDR3 runs from the conserved cysteine through the conserved F or W. A D gene is named only where the DNA matches it firmly. Clone size, where shown, is once, few, many, or a class for clones that have expanded.

CDR3nt: TGTGCCAGTAAAGTGGGGCCCTCCACTTTCTACGAGCAGTACTTC
CDR3aa: CASKVGPSTFYEQYF
d_gene: -
abundance: many
j_gene: TRBJ2-7
v_gene: TRBV19

CDR3nt: TGTGCCAGCAGTGATGAGGGCGCCGGGGAGCTGTTTTTT
CDR3aa: CASSDEGAGELFF
d_gene: -
abundance: many
j_gene: TRBJ2-2
v_gene: TRBV6-4

CDR3nt: TGTGCCACCAGCAACCGGGACAATACTAATTCACCCCTCCACTTT
CDR3aa: CATSNRDNTNSPLHF
d_gene: -
abundance: -
j_gene: TRBJ1-6
v_gene: TRBV15

CDR3nt: TGTGCCAGCCCTAGTATCCGTCCCCGGGACACCTCCTACAATGAGCAGTTCTTC
CDR3aa: CASPSIRPRDTSYNEQFF
d_gene: -
abundance: many
j_gene: TRBJ2-1
v_gene: TRBV19

CDR3nt: TGTGCCAGCAGCGACGGGACAGATACGCAGTATTTT
CDR3aa: CASSDGTDTQYF
d_gene: -
abundance: many
j_gene: TRBJ2-3
v_gene: TRBV7-3

CDR3nt: TGCAGTGCTAGGCCGGGACAGGGGGCTGGAGAGCAGTACTTC
CDR3aa: CSARPGQGAGEQYF
d_gene: TRBD1
abundance: few
j_gene: TRBJ2-7
v_gene: TRBV20-1

CDR3nt: TGTGCCAGCAGTCCTTCCGGGGGCTTAAACCAAGAGACCCAGTACTTC
CDR3aa: CASSPSGGLNQETQYF
d_gene: -
abundance: many
j_gene: TRBJ2-5
v_gene: TRBV7-9

CDR3nt: TGTGCCAGCAGTTTCAACCGGGACAGAGTCTACGAGCAGTACTTC
CDR3aa: CASSFNRDRVYEQYF
d_gene: TRBD1
abundance: many
j_gene: TRBJ2-7
v_gene: TRBV7-6

CDR3nt: TGTGCCAGCAGCTTAGTGGGGTTTGAGCAGTTCTTC
CDR3aa: CASSLVGFEQFF
d_gene: -
abundance: many
j_gene: TRBJ2-1
v_gene: TRBV11-1

CDR3nt: TGTGCCAGCCCTCCCCGGGACAGCTGCTCCTACGAGCAGTACTTC
CDR3aa: CASPPRDSCSYEQYF
d_gene: TRBD1
abundance: many
j_gene: TRBJ2-7
v_gene: TRBV7-3

CDR3nt: TGTGCCACTCATGGAGGACAGCAGAACACTGAAGCTTTCTTT
CDR3aa: CATHGGQQNTEAFF
d_gene: -
abundance: many
j_gene: TRBJ1-1
v_gene: TRBV28

CDR3nt: TGCAGCGTTGTAGGGGGGCGAGGGATAGAGCAGTACTTC
CDR3aa: CSVVGGRGIEQYF
d_gene: -
abundance: few
j_gene: TRBJ2-7
v_gene: TRBV29-1

CDR3nt: TGTGCCAGCAGCACCGGGACAGGGGCGAGTGGCTACACCTTC
CDR3aa: CASSTGTGASGYTF
d_gene: TRBD1
abundance: many
j_gene: TRBJ1-2
v_gene: TRBV12-3/TRBV12-4

CDR3nt: TGTGCCACCAGCCCCGGACAGGTGAACACTGAAGCTTTCTTT
CDR3aa: CATSPGQVNTEAFF
d_gene: TRBD1
abundance: many
j_gene: TRBJ1-1
v_gene: TRBV15

CDR3nt: TGCGCCAGCAGAGAGCTAGCGGGAGATTTCTACGAGCAGTACTTC
CDR3aa: CASRELAGDFYEQYF
d_gene: TRBD2
abundance: -
j_gene: TRBJ2-7
v_gene: TRBV5-1

CDR3nt: TGTGCCAGCAGCCGGGCGAGGGACACTGAAGCTTTCTTT
CDR3aa: CASSRARDTEAFF
d_gene: -
abundance: few
j_gene: TRBJ1-1
v_gene: TRBV13

CDR3nt: TGCAGTGCTAGAGATCTAGGCCTCCCATCGAACAATGAGCAGTTCTTC
CDR3aa: CSARDLGLPSNNEQFF
d_gene: -
abundance: few
j_gene: TRBJ2-1
v_gene: TRBV20-1

CDR3nt: TGTGCCAGCATGCCGCTAGGACACCCTAATCAGCCCCAGCATTTT
CDR3aa: CASMPLGHPNQPQHF
d_gene: -
abundance: few
j_gene: TRBJ1-5
v_gene: TRBV6-2/TRBV6-3

CDR3nt: TGCAGTGCATACGGACAGGGAGGCTATGGCTACACCTTC
CDR3aa: CSAYGQGGYGYTF
d_gene: TRBD1
abundance: many
j_gene: TRBJ1-2
v_gene: TRBV20-1

CDR3nt: TGTGCCTGGAGTGTAGGAACGGCCTTTAATGAAAAACTGTTTTTT
CDR3aa: CAWSVGTAFNEKLFF
d_gene: -
abundance: few
j_gene: TRBJ1-4
v_gene: TRBV30